This T cell receptor beta chain stems from a study of blood T cell repertoires in COVID-19. The overall study: In each case, the material was cDNA or gDNA derived from T cells, B-cell-depleted T cells, or PBMCs.

Profiled with immunoSEQ multiplex PCR; TCRdb holds only in-frame clones, not every one. The table includes 300,000 to 350,000 clones, about nine tenths detected once. This CDR3 comprises 14 residues. Trimming cost V 4 bases and J 3 bases; bases outside gene matches: 0. The germline V gene has CDR1 MNHEY and CDR2 SMNVEV (reference sequence). The chain is built from TRBV27 and TRBJ1-4; 9 positions match TRBD1. The sequenced sample consisted of peripheral blood. The origin of this receptor is a young man with COVID-19, enrolled during active disease. The CDR3 nucleotides read TGTGCCAGCAGTTGGGACAGGGCTAATGAAAAACTGTTTTTT. Translation gives CASSWDRANEKLFF. The whole variable domain, filled in from reference TRBV27 and TRBJ1-4, reads EAQVTQNPRYLITVTGKKLTVTCSQNMNHEYMSWYRQDPGLGLRQIYYSMNVEVTDKGDVPEGYKVSRKEKRNFPLILESPSPNQTSLYFCASSWDRANEKLFFGSGTQLSVL.